Listed below are T cell receptor beta chains from one sample, sequenced in a study of blood T cell repertoires in COVID-19. The repertoire was sequenced with immunoSEQ multiplex PCR; TCRdb's copy has only in-frame clones and lacks some. The table shows 150,000 to 200,000 clones, with roughly 90% occurring only once. The sample was peripheral blood. Receptors originate from a man in his 60s with active or convalescent COVID-19. Both conserved end residues are part of each CDR3. A D gene is named only where the DNA matches it firmly. Clone sizes are given selectively: once, few, many, or a class where the clone is expanded.

j_call,d_call,v_call,clone_size,cdr3_aa,cdr3_nt
TRBJ1-2,.,TRBV7-9,.,CASSLASTGHGYTF,TGTGCCAGCAGCTTAGCTTCGACAGGTCATGGCTACACCTTC
TRBJ2-3,.,TRBV18,.,CASSPPGSGSTDTQYF,TGTGCCAGCTCACCACCGGGTAGCGGATCCACAGATACGCAGTATTTT
TRBJ2-5,.,TRBV12-3/TRBV12-4,.,CASRPGVLETQYF,TGTGCCAGCAGACCCGGGGTGCTTGAGACCCAGTACTTC
TRBJ1-6,.,TRBV19,.,CASSPQGSKYNSPLHF,TGTGCCAGTAGTCCACAGGGCTCGAAGTATAATTCACCCCTCCACTTT
TRBJ2-5,.,TRBV5-3,.,CARSLFAPNRGETQYF,TGTGCCAGAAGCTTGTTTGCCCCGAACCGAGGGGAGACCCAGTACTTC
TRBJ1-6,.,TRBV28,.,CASSPGGGEDSPLHF,TGTGCCAGCAGTCCCGGTGGGGGGGAGGATTCACCCCTCCACTTT
TRBJ2-5,.,TRBV5-1,.,CASSLYSGYQETQYF,TGCGCCAGCAGCTTGTACAGCGGGTACCAAGAGACCCAGTACTTC
TRBJ2-7,TRBD2,TRBV5-1,once,CASSDRGLAGGREQYF,TGCGCCAGCAGCGACCGGGGACTAGCGGGAGGTCGGGAGCAGTACTTC
TRBJ1-6,TRBD1,TRBV7-9,.,CASSADRANSPLHF,TGTGCCAGCAGCGCGGACAGGGCTAATTCACCCCTCCACTTT
TRBJ2-7,TRBD1,TRBV3-1/TRBV3-2,.,CASSDRGHEQYF,TGTGCCAGCAGTGACAGGGGACACGAGCAGTACTTC
TRBJ2-5,.,TRBV30,.,CAWSVQGRETQYF,TGTGCCTGGAGTGTACAGGGAAGGGAGACCCAGTACTTC
TRBJ2-1,TRBD1,TRBV5-1,.,CASSLGQGFNEQFF,TGCGCCAGCAGCTTGGGACAGGGATTCAATGAGCAGTTCTTC
TRBJ1-2,TRBD1,TRBV28,.,CASSLDRVRDGYTF,TGTGCCAGCAGTTTAGACAGGGTGCGGGATGGCTACACCTTC
TRBJ2-5,.,TRBV5-4,.,CASKGEETQYF,TGTGCCAGCAAGGGGGAAGAGACCCAGTACTTC
TRBJ1-2,.,TRBV6-1,.,CASSFRGVYGYTF,TGTGCCAGCAGTTTCCGGGGAGTCTATGGCTACACCTTC
TRBJ1-1,.,TRBV19,.,CASIPLQGRLTEAFF,TGTGCCAGTATCCCACTACAGGGTAGGCTAACTGAAGCTTTCTTT
TRBJ2-5,TRBD2,TRBV7-2,.,CASSLDRAGGPETQYF,TGTGCCAGCAGCTTAGACCGGGCGGGGGGGCCGGAGACCCAGTACTTC
TRBJ1-1,TRBD1,TRBV7-6,few,CASSLQGTGHNTEAFF,TGTGCCAGCAGCTTACAGGGGACAGGGCACAACACTGAAGCTTTCTTT
TRBJ2-1,TRBD2,TRBV7-2,.,CASRKAGGLDEQFF,TGTGCCAGCAGGAAGGCGGGAGGGCTTGATGAGCAGTTCTTC
TRBJ2-5,TRBD2,TRBV11-2,.,CASSLSPSGVETQYF,TGTGCCAGCAGCTTATCGCCTAGCGGGGTCGAGACCCAGTACTTC
TRBJ1-1,TRBD1,TRBV10-1,.,CASSSTGFNTEAFF,TGCGCCAGCAGTTCGACAGGGTTTAACACTGAAGCTTTCTTT
TRBJ2-3,.,TRBV5-1,.,CASSLRGQDTQYF,TGCGCCAGCAGCTTGCGAGGCCAAGATACGCAGTATTTT
TRBJ1-2,TRBD1,TRBV5-1,few,CASSFQNGQGSGYTF,TGCGCCAGCAGCTTCCAAAATGGACAGGGCTCTGGCTACACCTTC
TRBJ2-7,.,TRBV5-6,.,CASSSDRAYEQYF,TGTGCCAGCAGCTCAGATCGTGCCTACGAGCAGTACTTC
TRBJ2-3,TRBD2,TRBV7-6,.,CASSSGLAGGTDTQYF,TGTGCCAGCAGCTCTGGACTAGCGGGAGGCACAGATACGCAGTATTTT
TRBJ2-5,.,TRBV19,.,CASSFGVRQETQYF,TGTGCCAGTAGTTTCGGGGTCCGCCAAGAGACCCAGTACTTC
TRBJ2-7,TRBD2,TRBV7-2,.,CASSRSPLAGPHEQYF,TGTGCCAGCAGCCGCAGCCCCCTAGCGGGACCCCACGAGCAGTACTTC
TRBJ2-3,TRBD2,TRBV19,.,CASSQGLAGLRDTQYF,TGTGCCAGTAGTCAGGGACTAGCGGGACTACGGGATACGCAGTATTTT
TRBJ1-3,.,TRBV21-1,.,CASSTQGIGSGNTIYF,TGTGCCAGCAGCACACAGGGGATCGGCTCTGGAAACACCATATATTTT
TRBJ2-5,.,TRBV7-7,.,CASSLVQFQTQYF,TGTGCCAGCAGCTTAGTTCAGTTCCAGACCCAGTACTTC
TRBJ1-6,.,TRBV7-2,.,CASSLEGGSNSPLHF,TGTGCCAGCAGCTTAGAAGGGGGTAGTAATTCACCCCTCCACTTT
TRBJ2-1,TRBD1,TRBV10-1,.,CASEEVSGGALNEQFF,TGCGCCAGCGAGGAGGTTTCAGGGGGCGCGCTTAATGAGCAGTTCTTC
TRBJ1-2,TRBD1,TRBV10-3,.,CAISPVGQGDYGYTF,TGTGCCATCAGCCCAGTGGGACAGGGGGACTATGGCTACACCTTC
TRBJ1-5,.,TRBV6-5,.,CASSYSGRVGQPQHF,TGTGCCAGCAGTTACTCGGGCAGGGTCGGTCAGCCCCAGCATTTT
TRBJ2-7,.,TRBV7-6,once,CASSLEAPEVVSYEQYF,TGTGCCAGCAGCTTAGAGGCTCCCGAGGTTGTCTCCTACGAGCAGTACTTC
TRBJ1-1,.,TRBV5-1,once,CASSTDSMNTEAFF,TGCGCCAGCAGCACAGACAGCATGAACACTGAAGCTTTCTTT
TRBJ1-5,TRBD1,TRBV3-1/TRBV3-2,.,CASSRGQGPNYSNQPQHF,TGTGCCAGCAGCCGGGGACAGGGGCCAAACTATAGCAATCAGCCCCAGCATTTT
TRBJ1-6,TRBD1,TRBV7-8,.,CASSPSGQGNSPLHF,TGTGCCAGCAGCCCCTCGGGACAGGGAAATTCACCCCTCCACTTT
TRBJ1-5,.,TRBV5-8,.,CASSLERGNQPQHF,TGTGCCAGCAGCTTGGAAAGGGGGAACCAGCCCCAGCATTTT
TRBJ2-7,TRBD1,TRBV2,.,CASRTGEAAYEQYF,TGTGCCAGCAGGACAGGGGAGGCAGCCTACGAGCAGTACTTC
TRBJ2-3,.,TRBV9,.,CASSVVGGDTDTQYF,TGTGCCAGCAGCGTAGTAGGAGGGGACACAGATACGCAGTATTTT
TRBJ2-5,.,TRBV18,.,CASSLSTGSIQTQYF,TGTGCCAGCTCTCTCAGTACAGGGAGTATACAGACCCAGTACTTC
TRBJ2-7,TRBD1,TRBV19,.,CASSTDNGQVSYEQYF,TGTGCCAGTAGTACCGATAACGGACAGGTCTCCTACGAGCAGTACTTC
TRBJ1-3,TRBD1,TRBV19,.,CASSRDRDGNTIYF,TGTGCCAGTAGCAGAGACAGGGATGGAAACACCATATATTTT
TRBJ2-2,TRBD1,TRBV7-9,.,CASSPGQANTGELFF,TGTGCCAGCAGCCCCGGACAGGCGAACACCGGGGAGCTGTTTTTT
TRBJ2-7,TRBD2,TRBV27,.,CARREQGLAGVGVYEQYF,TGTGCCAGGAGAGAACAAGGGTTAGCGGGAGTAGGGGTTTACGAGCAGTACTTC
TRBJ1-2,TRBD1,TRBV11-2,.,CASSSATGEVYGYTF,TGTGCCAGCAGCTCAGCTACAGGGGAGGTCTATGGCTACACCTTC